This T cell receptor beta chain was found in a study of OX40 agonist ivuxolimab in advanced cancers. Study context: At 65% to 85% male, the cohort had a mean age of approximately 60 years, ranging from about 23 to 79.

A note on this clone: Its specificity is unknown.

The CDR3 covers 10 residues. Regarding the study as a whole: The mean number of expanded clones was higher in CD8+ T cells than in CD4+.

The data were produced by immunoSEQ multiplex PCR, yet TCRdb's version contains in-frame clones alone and is incomplete. The sample records about 32,000 clones, around 90% being singletons. The clonotype comes from an adult with an advanced solid tumor such as melanoma, head and neck, liver or kidney cancer. The chain recombines TRBV21-1 with TRBJ1-2. TRBV21-1 is termed a pseudogene. This material consisted of CD4+ or CD8+ T cells sorted from blood, taken in a trial of the OX40 agonist ivuxolimab. CDR3 nucleotides: TGTGCCAGCCCCGGGGAGGGGGACACCTTC. Amino acid sequence: CASPGEGDTF.